The 8 T cell receptor beta chains in this list originate from one sample, sequenced in a study of blood T cell repertoires in COVID-19. Assay used: immunoSEQ multiplex PCR; TCRdb lists only in-frame clones, some missing. Among under 400,000 clones, 89% were seen once, and the ten largest hold approximately 4.1%. The material sequenced was peripheral blood. The origin of the receptors is a woman aged 55-69 years with COVID-19, enrolled during active disease.

This sequence joins TRBV29-1 and TRBJ1-2; 8 bases are a match to TRBD1. The CDR3 sequence is 15 residues long. The germline CDR1 and CDR2 sequences are SQVTM and ANQGSEA. Trimming at V came to 1 base and at J to 4 bases, leaving 8 bases not matched to a gene. This chain's CDR3 is CSVEVVTGVGYGYTF. The CDR3 DNA reads as TGCAGCGTTGAAGTAGTGACAGGGGTGGGCTATGGCTACACCTTC.

The chain joins TRBV6-5 to TRBJ1-4; D is perhaps TRBD1 (5 bases). V was cut by 0 bases and J by 8 bases, with 13 bases left in between. This CDR3 region has 15 residues. CDR1 MNHEY and CDR2 SVGAGI come from the germline V gene. CDR3 nucleotide sequence: TGTGCCAGCAGTTACTCCCATGGGGCAGGGGAAAAACTGTTTTTT. It encodes CASSYSHGAGEKLFF.

This sequence joins TRBV7-2 and TRBJ2-7, with 7 bases identical to TRBD2. V gave up 0 bases and J gave up 0 bases; unmatched junction bases: 8. Germline CDR1 is SGHTA and CDR2 is FQGNSA. The CDR3 consists of 17 residues. DNA for the CDR3: TGTGCCAGCAGCTTAGCCCCTGGCGGGGGAAGCTCCTACGAGCAGTACTTC. It specifies CASSLAPGGGSSYEQYF.

V is TRBV5-1 and J is TRBJ1-3; weak D call: TRBD1 (5 bases). This CDR3 is built from 13 residues. The ends were cut back, 1 base at V and 8 bases at J, with 10 bases in the middle. Looked up from germline, CDR1 is SGHRS and CDR2 is YFSETQ. The CDR3 DNA is TGCGCCAGCAGCTTGAGGGAAGGGGACACCATATATTTT. Translated: CASSLREGDTIYF.

The chain carries TRBV5-6 and TRBJ2-5; no clear D gene. V was pared by 2 bases and J by 1 base, with 9 bases between. The germline CDR1 and CDR2 sequences are SGHDT and YYEEEE. This CDR3 is 14 amino acids long. This CDR3 reads CASSLSTPQETQYF. The CDR3 region has the DNA TGTGCCAGCAGCTTATCAACTCCCCAAGAGACCCAGTACTTC.

The chain combines TRBV12-3 or TRBV12-4 with TRBJ1-2; D is undetermined. Trimming shortened V by 6 bases and J by 2 bases, and 4 bases separated the two germline ends. The CDR3 totals 11 residues. The CDR3 loop is CASRLNYGYTF. Written as DNA, the CDR3 is TGTGCCAGCAGACTCAACTATGGCTACACCTTC.

This clone was seen just once. The DNA of the CDR3 is TGTGCCAGCAGTTACTACAGGGGCCGCACAGATACGCAGTATTTT. Protein: CASSYYRGRTDTQYF. The V gene is TRBV6-5, the J gene TRBJ2-3; TRBD1 agrees at 7 bases. Per germline, CDR1 MNHEY and CDR2 SVGAGI. This CDR3 is built from 15 residues. V lost 1 base to trimming and J lost 1 base; unmatched junction nucleotides: 2.

The V call is TRBV23-1, the J call TRBJ2-1; D possibly corresponds to TRBD1 (5 bases). TRBV23-1 carries the ORF label, with uncertain function. The V and J ends lost 4 bases and 6 bases respectively, with 13 bases between them. The length of the CDR3 is 14 residues. CDR3 sequence: CASSPQGLGNEQFF. The CDR3 DNA follows: TGCGCCAGCAGTCCCCAGGGTTTGGGCAATGAGCAGTTCTTC.